This T cell receptor (beta chain) was captured in a study of shared clonotypes between healthy human individuals. The data were produced by immunoSEQ multiplex PCR, yet TCRdb's version contains in-frame clones alone and is incomplete. In the table there are over 2 million clones, 85% to 95% of which are singletons. This CDR3 is 15 amino acids long. The germline CDR1 and CDR2 sequences are MNHEY and SMNVEV (reference sequence). V gave up 6 bases and J gave up 0 bases, with 12 bases separating them. The origin of this receptor is a man younger than 35 in good health. Some clones in this sample may be carry-over from other donors' samples. This chain joins TRBV27 and TRBJ2-1; D remains unclear. What was sequenced was naive CD4+ T cells from PBMCs. Subset reported: CD45RA+ positively selected. CDR3 residues: CASSPRRYSYNEQFF. The DNA for the CDR3 is TGTGCCAGCAGCCCTCGTAGGTACTCCTACAATGAGCAGTTCTTC.